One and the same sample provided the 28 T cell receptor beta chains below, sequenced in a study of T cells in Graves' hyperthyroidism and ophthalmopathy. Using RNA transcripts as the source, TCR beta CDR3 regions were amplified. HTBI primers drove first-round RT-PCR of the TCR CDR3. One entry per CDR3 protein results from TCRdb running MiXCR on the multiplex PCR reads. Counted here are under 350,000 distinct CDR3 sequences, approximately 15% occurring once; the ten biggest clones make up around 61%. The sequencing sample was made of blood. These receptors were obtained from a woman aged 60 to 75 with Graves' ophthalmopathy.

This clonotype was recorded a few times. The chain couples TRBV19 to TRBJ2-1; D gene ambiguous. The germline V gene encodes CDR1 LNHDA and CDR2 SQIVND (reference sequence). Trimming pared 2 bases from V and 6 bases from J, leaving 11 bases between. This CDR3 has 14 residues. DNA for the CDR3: TGTGCCAGTAGTATAAGGTCCCCCGGCAATGAGCAGTTCTTC. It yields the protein CASSIRSPGNEQFF.

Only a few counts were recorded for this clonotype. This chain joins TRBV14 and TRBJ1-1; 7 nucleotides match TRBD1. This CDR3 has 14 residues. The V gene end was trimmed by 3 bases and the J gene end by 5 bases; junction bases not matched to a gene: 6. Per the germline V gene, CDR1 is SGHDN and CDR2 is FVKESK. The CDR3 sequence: CASSHRGGGTEAFF. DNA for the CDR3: TGTGCCAGCAGCCATAGAGGGGGCGGTACTGAAGCTTTCTTT.

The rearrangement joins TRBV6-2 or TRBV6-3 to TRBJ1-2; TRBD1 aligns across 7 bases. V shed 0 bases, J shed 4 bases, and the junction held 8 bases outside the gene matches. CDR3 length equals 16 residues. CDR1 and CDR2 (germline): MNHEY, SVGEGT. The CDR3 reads CASSYSRQGDGYGYTF. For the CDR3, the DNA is TGTGCCAGCAGTTACTCGAGGCAGGGGGACGGCTATGGCTACACCTTC.

The CDR3 loop reads CASSTTTQGEQYF. Written as DNA, the CDR3 is TGTGCCAGTAGTACGACTACCCAGGGGGAGCAGTACTTC. The rearrangement uses TRBV19 and TRBJ2-7; D might be TRBD1 (6 bases). The CDR3 runs 13 residues. V was shortened by 4 bases and J by 7 bases, with 14 bases between the two germline ends. The germline V gene encodes CDR1 LNHDA and CDR2 SQIVND (reference sequence).

The CDR3 DNA sequence: TGTGCCAGCAGCCCACCCGGGACGAATGAAAAACTGTTTTTT. It is translated as CASSPPGTNEKLFF. The chain uses TRBV5-4 and TRBJ1-4; possibly TRBD1 for D (5 bases). V was cut by 4 bases and J by 5 bases, with 12 bases left in between. The germline V gene has CDR1 SGHNT and CDR2 YYREEE (reference sequence). The CDR3 length is 14 residues.

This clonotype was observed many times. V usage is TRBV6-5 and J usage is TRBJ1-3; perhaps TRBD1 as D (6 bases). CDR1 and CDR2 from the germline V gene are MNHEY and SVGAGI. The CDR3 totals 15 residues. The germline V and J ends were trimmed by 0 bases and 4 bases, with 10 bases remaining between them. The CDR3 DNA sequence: TGTGCCAGCAGTTACTCGTGGCAGGGGGGAAACACCATATATTTT. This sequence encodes CASSYSWQGGNTIYF.

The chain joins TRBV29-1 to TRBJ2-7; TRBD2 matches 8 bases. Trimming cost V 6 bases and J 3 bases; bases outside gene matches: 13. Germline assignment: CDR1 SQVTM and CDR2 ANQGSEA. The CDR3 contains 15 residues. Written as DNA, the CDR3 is TGCAGCGTCGGGCGACTACGGGGGGGAATCTACGAGCAGTACTTC. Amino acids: CSVGRLRGGIYEQYF.

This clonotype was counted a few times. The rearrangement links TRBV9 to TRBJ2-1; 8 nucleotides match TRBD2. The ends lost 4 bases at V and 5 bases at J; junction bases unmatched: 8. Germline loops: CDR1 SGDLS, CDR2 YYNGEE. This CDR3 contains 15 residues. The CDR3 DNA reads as TGTGCCAGCAGCCCGGGACTAGTTGACCACAATGAGCAGTTCTTC. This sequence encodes CASSPGLVDHNEQFF.

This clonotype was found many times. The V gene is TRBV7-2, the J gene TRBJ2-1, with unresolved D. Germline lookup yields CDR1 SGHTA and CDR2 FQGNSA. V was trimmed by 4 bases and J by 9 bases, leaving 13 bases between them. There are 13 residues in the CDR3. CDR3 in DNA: TGTGCCAGCAGCTCCGACTTCAGCGCTGAGCAGTTCTTC. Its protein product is CASSSDFSAEQFF.

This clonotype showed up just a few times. The CDR3: CASSGQTSNYGYTF. CDR3 bases: TGTGCCAGCAGCGGACAGACTTCTAACTATGGCTACACCTTC. The V and J genes are TRBV5-4 and TRBJ1-2; weak D call: TRBD1 (6 bases). The germline gives CDR1 SGHNT, CDR2 YYREEE (reference sequence). The V gene lost 4 bases and the J gene lost 0 bases, with 10 bases spanning the gap. The CDR3 is 14 residues long.

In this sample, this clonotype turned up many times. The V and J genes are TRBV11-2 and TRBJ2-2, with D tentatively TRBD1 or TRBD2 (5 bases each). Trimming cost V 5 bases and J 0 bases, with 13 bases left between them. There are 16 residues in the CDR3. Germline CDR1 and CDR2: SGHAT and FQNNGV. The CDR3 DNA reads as TGTGCCAGCAGCCCACTGGGACGCCCGAACACCGGGGAGCTGTTTTTT. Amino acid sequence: CASSPLGRPNTGELFF.

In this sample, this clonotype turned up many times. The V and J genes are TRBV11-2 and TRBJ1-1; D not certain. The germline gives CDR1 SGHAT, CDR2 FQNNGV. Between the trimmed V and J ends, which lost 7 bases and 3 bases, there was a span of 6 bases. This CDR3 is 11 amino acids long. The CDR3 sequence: CASTFDTEAFF. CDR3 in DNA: TGTGCCAGCACCTTCGACACTGAAGCTTTCTTT.

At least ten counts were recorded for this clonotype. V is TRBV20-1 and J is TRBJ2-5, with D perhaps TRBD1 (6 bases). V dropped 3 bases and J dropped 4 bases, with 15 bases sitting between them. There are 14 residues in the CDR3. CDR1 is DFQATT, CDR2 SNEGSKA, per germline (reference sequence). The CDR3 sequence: CSARATGTGETQYF. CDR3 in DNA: TGCAGTGCTAGGGCTACAGGGACGGGAGAGACCCAGTACTTC.

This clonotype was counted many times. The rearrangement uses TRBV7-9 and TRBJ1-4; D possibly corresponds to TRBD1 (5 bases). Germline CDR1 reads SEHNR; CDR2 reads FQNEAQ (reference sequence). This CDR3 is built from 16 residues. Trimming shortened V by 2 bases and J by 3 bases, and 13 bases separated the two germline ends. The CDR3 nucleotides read TGTGCCAGCAGCTTACCCTCAGGGACGGCTAATGAAAAACTGTTTTTT. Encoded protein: CASSLPSGTANEKLFF.

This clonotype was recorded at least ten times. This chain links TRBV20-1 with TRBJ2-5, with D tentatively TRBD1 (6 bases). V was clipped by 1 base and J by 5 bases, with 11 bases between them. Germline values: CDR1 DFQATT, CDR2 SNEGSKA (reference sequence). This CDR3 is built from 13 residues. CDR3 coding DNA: TGCAGTGCTAGAGGGGACATGGGGGAGACCCAGTACTTC. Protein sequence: CSARGDMGETQYF.

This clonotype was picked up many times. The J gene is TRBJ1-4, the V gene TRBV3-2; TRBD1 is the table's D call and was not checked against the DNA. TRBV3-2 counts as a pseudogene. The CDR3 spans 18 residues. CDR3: CASSHPGQGPWSGEKLFF. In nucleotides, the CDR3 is TGTGCCAGCAGCCACCCCGGACAGGGTCCTTGGTCTGGTGAAAAACTGTTTTTT.

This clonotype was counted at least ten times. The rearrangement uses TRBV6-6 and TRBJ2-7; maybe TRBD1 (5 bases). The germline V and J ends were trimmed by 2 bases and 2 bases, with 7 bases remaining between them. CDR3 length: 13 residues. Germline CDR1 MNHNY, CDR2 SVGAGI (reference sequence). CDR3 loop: CASSYPGTYEQYF. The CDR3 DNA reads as TGTGCCAGCAGTTACCCAGGGACCTACGAGCAGTACTTC.

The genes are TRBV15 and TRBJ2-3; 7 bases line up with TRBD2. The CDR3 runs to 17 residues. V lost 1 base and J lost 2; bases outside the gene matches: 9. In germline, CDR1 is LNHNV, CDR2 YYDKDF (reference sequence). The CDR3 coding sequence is TGTGCCACCAGCAGAGGGAGACTAGCCATAACCACAGATACGCAGTATTTT. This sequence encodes CATSRGRLAITTDTQYF.

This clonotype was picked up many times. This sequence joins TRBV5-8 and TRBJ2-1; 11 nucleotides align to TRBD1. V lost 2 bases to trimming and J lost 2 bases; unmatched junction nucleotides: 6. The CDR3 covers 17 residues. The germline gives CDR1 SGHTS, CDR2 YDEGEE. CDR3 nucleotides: TGTGCCAGCAGCTTCGCTGGACAGGGGGCGGCCTACAATGAGCAGTTCTTC. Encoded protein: CASSFAGQGAAYNEQFF.

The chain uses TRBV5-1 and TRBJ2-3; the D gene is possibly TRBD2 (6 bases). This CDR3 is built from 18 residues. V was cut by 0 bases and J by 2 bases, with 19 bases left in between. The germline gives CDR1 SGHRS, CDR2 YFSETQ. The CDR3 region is CASSLGHTGGPVTDTQYF. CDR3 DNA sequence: TGCGCCAGCAGCTTGGGACATACAGGAGGGCCAGTCACAGATACGCAGTATTTT.

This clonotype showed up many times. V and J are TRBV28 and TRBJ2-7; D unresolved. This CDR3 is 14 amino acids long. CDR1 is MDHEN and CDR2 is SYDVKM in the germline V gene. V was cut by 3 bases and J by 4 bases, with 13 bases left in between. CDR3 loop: CASSFSSEGYEQYF. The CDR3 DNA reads TGTGCCAGCAGTTTCTCATCGGAAGGGTACGAGCAGTACTTC. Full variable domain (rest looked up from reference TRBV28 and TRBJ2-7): DVKVTQSSRYLVKRTGEKVFLECVQDMDHENMFWYRQDPGLGLRLIYFSYDVKMKEKGDIPEGYSVSREKKERFSLILESASTNQTSMYLCASSFSSEGYEQYFGPGTRLTVT.

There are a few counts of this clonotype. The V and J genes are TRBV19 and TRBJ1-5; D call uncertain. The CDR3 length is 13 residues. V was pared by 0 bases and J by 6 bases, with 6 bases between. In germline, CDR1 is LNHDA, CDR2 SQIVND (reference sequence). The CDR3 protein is CASSIDWGQPQHF. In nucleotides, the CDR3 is TGTGCCAGTAGTATAGACTGGGGTCAGCCCCAGCATTTT.

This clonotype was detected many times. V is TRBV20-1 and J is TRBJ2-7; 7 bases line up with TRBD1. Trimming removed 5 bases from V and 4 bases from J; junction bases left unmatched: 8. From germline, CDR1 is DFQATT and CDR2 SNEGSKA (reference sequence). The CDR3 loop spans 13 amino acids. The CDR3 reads CSAAGTAFYEQYF. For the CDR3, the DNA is TGCAGTGCTGCCGGGACAGCGTTTTACGAGCAGTACTTC.

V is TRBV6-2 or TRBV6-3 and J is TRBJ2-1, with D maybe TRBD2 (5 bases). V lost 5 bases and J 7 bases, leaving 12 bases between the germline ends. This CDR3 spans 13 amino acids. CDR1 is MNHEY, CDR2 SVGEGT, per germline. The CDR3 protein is CASSMTRGNEQFF. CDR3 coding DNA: TGTGCCAGCAGTATGACCCGGGGAAATGAGCAGTTCTTC.

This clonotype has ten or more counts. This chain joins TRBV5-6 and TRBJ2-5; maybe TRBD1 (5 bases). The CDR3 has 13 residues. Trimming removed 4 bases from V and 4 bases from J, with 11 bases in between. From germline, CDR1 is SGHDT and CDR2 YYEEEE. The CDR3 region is CASSRGRGETQYF. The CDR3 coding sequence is TGTGCCAGCAGCCGAGGAAGGGGAGAGACCCAGTACTTC.

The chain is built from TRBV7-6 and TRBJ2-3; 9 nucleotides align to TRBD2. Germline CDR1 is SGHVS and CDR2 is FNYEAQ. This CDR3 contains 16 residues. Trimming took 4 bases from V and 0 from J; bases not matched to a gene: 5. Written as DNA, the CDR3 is TGTGCCAGCAGCTGGCGGGCGGGAGGGAGCACAGATACGCAGTATTTT. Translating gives CASSWRAGGSTDTQYF.

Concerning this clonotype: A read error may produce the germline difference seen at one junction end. CDR3 coding DNA: TGTGCCAGCAGCCCCCTCGGACTAGCGGGAGTGAACTTC. Amino acids: CASSPLGLAGVNF. This chain connects TRBV7-6 to TRBJ2-5; 13 bases match TRBD2. This CDR3 is built from 13 residues. In germline, CDR1 is SGHVS, CDR2 FNYEAQ.

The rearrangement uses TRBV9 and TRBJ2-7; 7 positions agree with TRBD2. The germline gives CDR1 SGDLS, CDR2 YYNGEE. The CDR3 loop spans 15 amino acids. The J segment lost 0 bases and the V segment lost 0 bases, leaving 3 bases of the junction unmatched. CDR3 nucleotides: TGTGCCAGCAGCGTAGGGGAGGGGTTCTCCTACGAGCAGTACTTC. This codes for CASSVGEGFSYEQYF.